This is a list of T cell receptor beta chains from one sample in a study of T-cell memory formation after mild COVID-19. TCRdb recomputed calls from the 5' RACE reads with MiXCR, one row per CDR3 protein. The data show approximately 350,000 distinct CDR3 sequences, with around 30% seen just once and approximately 12% held by the top ten. Sequenced: PBMCs or a T cell subset sorted from them (not recorded which). The source of these receptors is an adult woman who had mild COVID-19 (a few samples of this study predate the infection). Cell type and time point are not known. Each CDR3 is given with its conserved first and last residue. The order of the fields is D gene, J gene, V gene, clone size, CDR3 protein, CDR3 DNA. D genes are given only for firm matches. Clone size is stated in some rows and not others, as once, few, many or a class when expanded.

D: NA
J: TRBJ1-2
V: TRBV30
size: NA
CDR3: CAWKTMGPEGYGYTF
DNA: TGTGCCTGGAAAACCATGGGACCCGAGGGCTATGGCTACACCTTC

D: TRBD1
J: TRBJ2-7
V: TRBV30
size: NA
CDR3: CGCGIGQDEQYF
DNA: TGTGGGTGCGGTATCGGACAGGACGAGCAGTACTTC

D: NA
J: TRBJ1-1
V: TRBV13
size: few
CDR3: CASRARGNTEAFF
DNA: TGTGCCAGCCGGGCCCGCGGAAACACTGAAGCTTTCTTT

D: NA
J: TRBJ1-5
V: TRBV4-2
size: many
CDR3: CASSPTPGAMDSNQPQHF
DNA: TGTGCCAGCAGCCCCACCCCCGGCGCAATGGATAGCAATCAGCCCCAGCATTTT

D: NA
J: TRBJ1-1
V: TRBV12-3/TRBV12-4
size: NA
CDR3: CASSLQGSFLEAFF
DNA: TGTGCCAGCAGTTTACAGGGATCCTTTTTGGAAGCTTTCTTT

D: NA
J: TRBJ2-1
V: TRBV7-9
size: once
CDR3: CASTEGHNEQFF
DNA: TGTGCCAGCACCGAGGGCCACAATGAGCAGTTCTTC

D: NA
J: TRBJ1-1
V: TRBV6-6
size: few
CDR3: CASSDTGRNTEAFF
DNA: TGTGCCAGCAGCGACACCGGCAGGAACACTGAAGCTTTCTTT

D: NA
J: TRBJ1-2
V: TRBV20-1
size: NA
CDR3: CSARALVGFYGYTF
DNA: TGCAGTGCTAGAGCGTTAGTCGGTTTCTATGGCTACACCTTC

D: NA
J: TRBJ2-7
V: TRBV24-1
size: NA
CDR3: CATGTQNSYEQYF
DNA: TGTGCCACCGGGACGCAAAACTCCTACGAGCAGTACTTC

D: TRBD1
J: TRBJ2-1
V: TRBV18
size: few
CDR3: CASSPGQGPYNEQFF
DNA: TGTGCCAGCTCACCCGGACAGGGGCCCTACAATGAGCAGTTCTTC

D: TRBD1
J: TRBJ1-1
V: TRBV16
size: NA
CDR3: CASSQEPGQGGRGTEAFF
DNA: TGTGCCAGCAGCCAAGAACCGGGACAGGGGGGAAGAGGCACTGAAGCTTTCTTT

D: TRBD1
J: TRBJ2-1
V: TRBV5-1
size: many
CDR3: CASSLEPGQGGYNEQFF
DNA: TGCGCCAGCAGCTTGGAACCGGGACAGGGAGGCTACAATGAGCAGTTCTTC

D: NA
J: TRBJ2-7
V: TRBV7-8
size: few
CDR3: CASSPTRIQDYEQYF
DNA: TGTGCCAGCAGCCCGACGCGTATCCAGGACTACGAGCAGTACTTC

D: NA
J: TRBJ2-2
V: TRBV7-6
size: few
CDR3: CASSQGDYTGELFF
DNA: TGTGCCAGCAGCCAAGGGGACTACACCGGGGAGCTGTTTTTT

D: NA
J: TRBJ1-1
V: TRBV7-2
size: NA
CDR3: CASAGGRTTEAFF
DNA: TGTGCCAGTGCGGGGGGCCGTACCACTGAAGCTTTCTTT

D: NA
J: TRBJ2-7
V: TRBV5-8
size: NA
CDR3: CASSRWGQGSYEQYF
DNA: TGTGCCAGCAGCCGGTGGGGGCAGGGATCCTACGAGCAGTACTTC

D: TRBD1
J: TRBJ1-1
V: TRBV5-1
size: NA
CDR3: CASSFGPDRGRPEAFF
DNA: TGCGCCAGCAGCTTTGGGCCCGACAGGGGACGACCTGAAGCTTTCTTT

D: TRBD2
J: TRBJ2-2
V: TRBV7-9
size: NA
CDR3: CAQREVTGELFF
DNA: TGTGCCCAGCGGGAGGTCACCGGGGAGCTGTTTTTT

D: NA
J: TRBJ2-1
V: TRBV11-2
size: few
CDR3: CASSLDSWAQDYNEQFF
DNA: TGTGCCAGCAGCTTAGATAGCTGGGCCCAAGACTACAATGAGCAGTTCTTC

D: NA
J: TRBJ1-4
V: TRBV15
size: NA
CDR3: CATSRVNTGEKLFF
DNA: TGTGCCACCAGCAGAGTCAATACAGGAGAAAAACTGTTTTTT

D: NA
J: TRBJ2-7
V: TRBV29-1
size: few
CDR3: CSVKDGAHEQYF
DNA: TGCAGCGTTAAGGACGGAGCCCACGAGCAGTACTTC

D: NA
J: TRBJ2-2
V: TRBV7-3
size: NA
CDR3: CASSLGGVEWTGELFF
DNA: TGTGCCAGCAGCTTGGGGGGTGTGGAGTGGACCGGGGAGCTGTTTTTT

D: TRBD1
J: TRBJ2-1
V: TRBV7-7
size: NA
CDR3: CASSLGQGLDNEQFF
DNA: TGTGCCAGCAGCTTGGGACAGGGGCTTGACAATGAGCAGTTCTTC

D: NA
J: TRBJ1-2
V: TRBV12-3/TRBV12-4
size: NA
CDR3: CASSLGSGFRGYTF
DNA: TGTGCCAGCAGTTTAGGCTCAGGGTTTCGCGGCTACACCTTC

D: NA
J: TRBJ2-3
V: TRBV7-7
size: few
CDR3: CASSLVAVDTQYF
DNA: TGTGCTAGCAGCCTGGTCGCGGTAGATACGCAGTATTTT

D: NA
J: TRBJ2-5
V: TRBV20-1
size: NA
CDR3: CSATLTVQETQYF
DNA: TGCAGTGCTACTCTGACAGTACAAGAGACCCAGTACTTC

D: TRBD1
J: TRBJ2-3
V: TRBV5-1
size: NA
CDR3: CASSPRGREDTQYF
DNA: TGCGCCAGCAGCCCCAGGGGGCGCGAAGATACGCAGTATTTT

D: TRBD2
J: TRBJ2-3
V: TRBV10-3
size: NA
CDR3: CAISEDWRGVGDTQYF
DNA: TGTGCCATCAGTGAGGATTGGCGGGGGGTTGGAGATACGCAGTATTTT

D: TRBD1
J: TRBJ2-5
V: TRBV6-5
size: NA
CDR3: CASSLGTVPQETQYF
DNA: TGTGCCAGCAGTCTAGGGACAGTCCCCCAAGAGACCCAGTACTTC

D: NA
J: TRBJ2-1
V: TRBV19
size: few
CDR3: CASSPVRGRGADEQFF
DNA: TGTGCCAGTAGTCCGGTACGGGGTAGGGGCGCGGATGAGCAGTTCTTC

D: NA
J: TRBJ2-7
V: TRBV25-1
size: NA
CDR3: CASSEFGRQGLDEQYF
DNA: TGTGCCAGCAGTGAATTTGGGAGGCAGGGGCTCGACGAGCAGTACTTC

D: NA
J: TRBJ1-1
V: TRBV10-3
size: once
CDR3: CAISPGDTEAFF
DNA: TGTGCCATCAGCCCCGGGGACACTGAAGCTTTCTTT

D: NA
J: TRBJ1-2
V: TRBV4-2
size: NA
CDR3: CASSQDNYGQSAYGYTF
DNA: TGTGCCAGCAGCCAAGACAACTACGGACAGAGCGCCTATGGCTACACCTTC

D: NA
J: TRBJ1-6
V: TRBV12-3/TRBV12-4
size: few
CDR3: CASSLAGGGSPLHF
DNA: TGTGCCAGCAGTTTAGCAGGGGGTGGGTCACCCCTCCACTTT

D: NA
J: TRBJ2-4
V: TRBV7-9
size: few
CDR3: CASSKGTTIAKNIQYF
DNA: TGTGCCAGCAGCAAAGGGACAACTATAGCCAAAAACATTCAGTACTTC

D: TRBD2
J: TRBJ2-5
V: TRBV24-1
size: many
CDR3: CATSESGRDEETQYF
DNA: TGTGCCACCAGTGAGAGCGGGAGGGATGAGGAGACCCAGTACTTC

D: NA
J: TRBJ1-2
V: TRBV3-2
size: few
CDR3: CASSHLLDRYGYTF
DNA: TGTGCCAGCAGCCACCTTTTAGACCGCTATGGCTACACCTTC

D: NA
J: TRBJ2-7
V: TRBV5-1
size: NA
CDR3: CASSLGGVSYEQYF
DNA: TGCGCCAGCAGCTTGGGAGGAGTATCCTACGAGCAGTACTTC

D: TRBD1
J: TRBJ1-4
V: TRBV14
size: few
CDR3: CASSRDRTTNEKLFF
DNA: TGTGCCAGCAGCCGGGACAGGACAACTAATGAAAAACTGTTTTTT

D: NA
J: TRBJ2-2
V: TRBV12-3/TRBV12-4
size: few
CDR3: CASSFRAGPGELFF
DNA: TGTGCCAGCAGCTTTCGTGCAGGGCCCGGGGAGCTGTTTTTT

D: NA
J: TRBJ1-5
V: TRBV5-5
size: NA
CDR3: CASSGDTLQPQHF
DNA: TGTGCCAGCAGCGGGGACACGCTCCAGCCCCAGCATTTT

D: TRBD1
J: TRBJ1-2
V: TRBV5-1
size: NA
CDR3: CASSSGQYHYGYTF
DNA: TGCGCCAGCAGCTCGGGACAGTATCACTATGGCTACACCTTC

D: NA
J: TRBJ1-2
V: TRBV4-1
size: NA
CDR3: CASSQSPVGGYTF
DNA: TGCGCCAGCAGCCAATCTCCGGTTGGGGGCTACACCTTC

D: TRBD2
J: TRBJ2-7
V: TRBV4-2
size: NA
CDR3: CASSQGSGSGYEQYF
DNA: TGTGCCAGCAGCCAAGGTAGCGGGAGTGGCTACGAGCAGTACTTC

D: NA
J: TRBJ1-1
V: TRBV6-4
size: NA
CDR3: CASSDSWGGTDEAFF
DNA: TGTGCCAGCAGTGACTCCTGGGGGGGGACGGATGAAGCTTTCTTT

D: NA
J: TRBJ2-4
V: TRBV3-1
size: few
CDR3: CASSPPRDIQYF
DNA: TGTGCCAGCAGCCCCCCCAGGGACATTCAGTACTTC

D: TRBD2
J: TRBJ2-7
V: TRBV12-3/TRBV12-4
size: few
CDR3: CASSSIGLAGVNTQYF
DNA: TGTGCCAGCAGTTCCATAGGACTAGCGGGAGTTAATACCCAGTACTTC